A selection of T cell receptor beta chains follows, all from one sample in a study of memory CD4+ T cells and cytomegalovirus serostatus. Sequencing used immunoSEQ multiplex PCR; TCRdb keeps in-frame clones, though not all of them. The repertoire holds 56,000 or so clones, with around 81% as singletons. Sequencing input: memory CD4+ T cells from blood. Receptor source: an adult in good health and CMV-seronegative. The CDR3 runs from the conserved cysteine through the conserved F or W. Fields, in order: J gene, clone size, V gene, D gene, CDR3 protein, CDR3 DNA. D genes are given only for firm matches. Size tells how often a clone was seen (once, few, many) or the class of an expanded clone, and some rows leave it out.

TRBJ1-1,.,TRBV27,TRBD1,CASSLYAAGTGVAAFF,TGTGCCAGCAGTCTCTACGCCGCCGGGACAGGGGTTGCAGCTTTCTTT
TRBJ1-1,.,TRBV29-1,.,CSVVPNLGRTEAFF,TGCAGCGTTGTTCCAAACCTGGGGCGGACTGAAGCTTTCTTT
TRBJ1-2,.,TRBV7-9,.,CASSPGAGMMSYGYTF,TGTGCCAGCAGCCCGGGGGCAGGGATGATGAGCTATGGCTACACCTTC
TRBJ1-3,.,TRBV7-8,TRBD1,CATAGGISGNTIYF,TGTGCCACCGCAGGGGGTATCTCTGGAAACACCATATATTTT
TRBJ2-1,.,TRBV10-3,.,CAIRGGGENEQFF,TGTGCCATCAGAGGTGGAGGAGAGAATGAGCAGTTCTTC
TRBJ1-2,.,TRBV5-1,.,CASSLDHGLLGYTF,TGCGCCAGCAGCTTGGATCATGGGCTTCTTGGCTACACCTTC
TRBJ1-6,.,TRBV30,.,CAWSALQLTGSPLHF,TGTGCCTGGAGTGCTCTGCAATTGACGGGTTCACCCCTCCACTTT
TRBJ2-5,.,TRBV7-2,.,CASSLPGRIQETQYF,TGTGCCAGCAGCTTACCGGGACGTATACAAGAGACCCAGTACTTC
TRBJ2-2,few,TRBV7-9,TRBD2,CAGPTSGRVINTGELFF,TGTGCCGGACCTACTAGCGGGAGAGTAATAAACACCGGGGAGCTGTTTTTT
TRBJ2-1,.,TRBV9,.,CASSVANRGSYNEQFF,TGTGCCAGCAGCGTAGCTAATCGGGGGTCATACAATGAGCAGTTCTTC
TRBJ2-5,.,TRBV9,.,CASSVGSRRPSETQYF,TGTGCCAGCAGCGTAGGAAGTCGGCGACCGTCGGAGACCCAGTACTTC
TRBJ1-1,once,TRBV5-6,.,CASSLTGVGTEAFF,TGTGCCAGCAGCTTGACGGGGGTCGGGACTGAAGCTTTCTTT
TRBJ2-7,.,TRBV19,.,CASSGGHEQYF,TGTGCCAGTAGTGGGGGCCACGAGCAGTACTTC
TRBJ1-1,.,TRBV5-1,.,CASSPVKAVNTEAFF,TGCGCCAGCAGCCCCGTAAAGGCAGTGAACACTGAAGCTTTCTTT
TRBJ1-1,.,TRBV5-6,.,CASSLAGWGRTEAFF,TGTGCCAGCAGCTTGGCCGGATGGGGGAGGACTGAAGCTTTCTTT
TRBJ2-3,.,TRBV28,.,CASSSSGSKGADTQYF,TGTGCCAGCAGTTCTTCCGGGTCCAAGGGGGCAGATACGCAGTATTTT
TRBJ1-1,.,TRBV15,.,CATSARTSKGTEAFF,TGTGCCACCAGCGCCCGGACCTCAAAGGGCACTGAAGCTTTCTTT
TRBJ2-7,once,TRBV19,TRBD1,CASKRTGGDEQYF,TGTGCCAGTAAGAGGACAGGGGGCGACGAGCAGTACTTC
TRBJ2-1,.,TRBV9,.,CASSSPGGASLREQFF,TGTGCCAGCAGCTCCCCGGGTGGGGCTAGCTTACGGGAGCAGTTCTTC
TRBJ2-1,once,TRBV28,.,CASSLRINEQFF,TGTGCCAGCAGTTTAAGAATAAATGAGCAGTTCTTC
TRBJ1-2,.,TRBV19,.,CASSLTGSNYGYTF,TGTGCCAGTAGTCTAACCGGGAGTAACTATGGCTACACCTTC
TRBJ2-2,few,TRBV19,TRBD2,CASRTSGYNTGELFF,TGTGCCAGTAGGACTAGCGGGTACAACACCGGGGAGCTGTTTTTT
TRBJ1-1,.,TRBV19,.,CASLALGQTNTEAFF,TGTGCCAGTTTGGCCCTCGGACAGACGAACACTGAAGCTTTCTTT
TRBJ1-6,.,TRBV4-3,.,CASSQGARTPLHF,TGCGCCAGCAGCCAAGGGGCGCGGACACCCCTCCACTTT
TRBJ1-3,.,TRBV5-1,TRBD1,CASSWGQGAGNTIYF,TGCGCCAGCAGCTGGGGACAGGGTGCTGGAAACACCATATATTTT
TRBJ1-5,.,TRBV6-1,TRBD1,CASSEEVQGQGVRVYQPQHF,TGTGCCAGCAGTGAAGAAGTCCAGGGACAGGGGGTCCGCGTGTATCAGCCCCAGCATTTT
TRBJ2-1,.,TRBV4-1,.,CASSHLTSSYNEQFF,TGCGCCAGCAGCCACTTGACTAGCTCCTACAATGAGCAGTTCTTC
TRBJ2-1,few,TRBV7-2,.,CASSDISRRQFF,TGTGCCAGCAGCGACATCTCTAGAAGGCAGTTCTTC
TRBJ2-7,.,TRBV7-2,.,CASSPDWRIYEQYF,TGTGCCAGCAGCCCCGACTGGAGAATCTACGAGCAGTACTTC
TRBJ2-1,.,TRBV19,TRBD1,CASSIQDRGHSEQFF,TGTGCCAGTAGTATCCAGGACAGGGGGCATAGTGAGCAGTTCTTC
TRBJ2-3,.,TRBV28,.,CASASGAPHDTQYF,TGTGCCAGCGCGTCGGGTGCCCCACACGATACGCAGTATTTT
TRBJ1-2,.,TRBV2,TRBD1,CASRTDRAVNYGYTF,TGTGCCAGCAGGACCGACAGGGCCGTCAACTATGGCTACACCTTC
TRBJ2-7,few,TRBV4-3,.,CASSPIRDRFYEQYF,TGCGCCAGCAGTCCGATTAGGGACCGATTCTACGAGCAGTACTTC
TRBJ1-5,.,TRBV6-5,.,CASSYGFNQPQHF,TGTGCCAGCAGTTACGGGTTCAATCAGCCCCAGCATTTT
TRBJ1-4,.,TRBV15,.,CATSRDRRAEEKLFF,TGTGCCACCAGCAGAGATCGCAGGGCGGAAGAAAAACTGTTTTTT
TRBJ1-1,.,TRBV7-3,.,CASRGGQNTEAFF,TGTGCCAGCAGGGGAGGACAGAACACTGAAGCTTTCTTT
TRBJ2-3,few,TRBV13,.,CASSHQGRPTDTQYF,TGTGCCAGCAGCCATCAGGGGCGACCCACAGATACGCAGTATTTT
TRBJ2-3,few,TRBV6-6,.,CASSPTGDTQYF,TGTGCCAGCAGTCCGACAGGAGATACGCAGTATTTT
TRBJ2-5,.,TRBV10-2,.,CASTRGPFETQYF,TGCGCCAGCACCCGGGGCCCTTTTGAGACCCAGTACTTC
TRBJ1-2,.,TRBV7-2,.,CASSNTGFGYTF,TGTGCCAGCAGCAACACAGGCTTTGGCTACACCTTC
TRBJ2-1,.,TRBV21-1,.,CAPLGGMMFNEQFF,TGTGCCCCGCTGGGGGGTATGATGTTCAATGAGCAGTTCTTC
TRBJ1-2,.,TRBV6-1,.,CASSPDRDYGYTF,TGTGCCAGCAGCCCGGACCGCGACTATGGCTACACCTTC
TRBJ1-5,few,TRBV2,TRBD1,CASSRQGVTYQPQHF,TGTGCCAGCAGTCGACAGGGGGTGACTTATCAGCCCCAGCATTTT
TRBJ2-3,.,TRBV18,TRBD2,CASSPVEAGGGGTQYF,TGTGCCAGCTCACCAGTAGAAGCGGGAGGAGGTGGTACGCAGTATTTT
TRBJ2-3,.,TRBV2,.,CASSAGISTDTQYF,TGTGCCAGCAGTGCAGGGATAAGCACAGATACGCAGTATTTT
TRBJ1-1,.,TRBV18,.,CASSRAGEGTEAFF,TGTGCCAGCTCAAGGGCAGGGGAGGGCACTGAAGCTTTCTTT